The 32 T cell receptor beta chains reported below all come from one sample, sequenced in a study of metastatic and nonmetastatic thyroid tumors. Through MiXCR, TCRdb re-clonotyped the PCR reads. The table has approximately 34,000 clones, approximately 20% seen once. No treatment of any kind had been given to any patient before thyroid surgery. What was sequenced was blood. The receptors originated from a female donor with papillary thyroid cancer or a benign thyroid nodule (not recorded which). Some clones in this sample may be carry-over from other donors' samples.

This clone occurred many times. The V call is TRBV5-1, the J call TRBJ2-3, with TRBD2 matching over 9 bases. V shed 4 bases and J 2 bases; nucleotides not matched to a gene: 8. From germline, CDR1 is SGHRS and CDR2 YFSETQ. This CDR3 has 16 amino acids. The CDR3 loop is CASSLLAGVNTDTQYF. The DNA for the CDR3 is TGCGCCAGCAGCCTTTTAGCGGGGGTAAACACAGATACGCAGTATTTT.

At least ten counts were recorded for this clone. This specimen includes other DNA sequences encoding the same CDR3. V gene TRBV7-8 combines with J gene TRBJ2-7; the D call may be TRBD1 or TRBD2 (6 bases each). The V and J ends lost 8 bases and 10 bases respectively, with 24 bases between them. This CDR3 contains 14 residues. Germline V gene data show CDR1 as SGHVS and CDR2 as FQNEAQ. The CDR3 protein is CASLVDRGAVEQYF. The DNA for the CDR3 is TGTGCCAGCCTCGTAGATAGGGGGGCGGTCGAACAGTACTTC.

The chain is built from TRBV27 and TRBJ2-1; 7 bases are shared with TRBD2. Germline assignment: CDR1 MNHEY and CDR2 SMNVEV (reference sequence). Trimming at V came to 5 bases and at J to 5 bases, leaving 6 bases not matched to a gene. The CDR3 consists of 14 residues. The CDR3 DNA follows: TGTGCCAGCAGTGAAGGGCTAGCGGACAATGAGCAGTTCTTC. This codes for CASSEGLADNEQFF.

This clone has more than one count but fewer than ten. The chain joins TRBV7-8 to TRBJ2-3; D ambiguous. The V end was cut by 9 bases, the J end by 2 bases, with 6 bases between. The CDR3 sequence is 11 residues long. The germline V gene has CDR1 SGHVS and CDR2 FQNEAQ. In DNA, the CDR3 is TGTGCCAGTAGACACACAGATACGCAGTATTTT. It specifies CASRHTDTQYF.

Many counts were recorded for this clone. The chain couples TRBV28 to TRBJ1-3; D possibly corresponds to TRBD1 (5 bases). Trimming stripped 3 bases from V and 0 bases from J, with 12 bases between. CDR3 size: 16 residues. Germline values: CDR1 MDHEN, CDR2 SYDVKM. For the CDR3, the DNA is TGTGCCAGCAGTTTTATAGGGGATTACTCTGGAAACACCATATATTTT. Translation: CASSFIGDYSGNTIYF.

The CDR3 loop reads CASSLQGQGAGELFF. The CDR3 DNA follows: TGTGCCAGCAGCTTACAGGGACAGGGTGCCGGGGAGCTGTTTTTT. The chain couples TRBV7-3 to TRBJ2-2, with 9 bases matching TRBD1. With V trimmed by 2 bases and J by 6 bases, 4 bases remained unmatched. This CDR3 contains 15 residues. The germline V gene has CDR1 SGHTA and CDR2 FQGTGA.

This clone was detected many times. This chain links TRBV15 with TRBJ2-5, with D maybe TRBD1 (7 bases). This CDR3 has 14 residues. In germline, CDR1 is LNHNV, CDR2 YYDKDF (reference sequence). Trimming left V 5 bases short and J 1 base short, with 11 bases between. The CDR3, as DNA: TGTGCCACCAGCGCGGGACAGCTCCAAGAGACCCAGTACTTC. It codes for CATSAGQLQETQYF.

This clone is medium-sized within its sample. The chain combines TRBV2 with TRBJ2-7, with TRBD1 as a possible D gene (5 bases). This CDR3 is built from 12 residues. Per the germline V gene, CDR1 is SNHLY and CDR2 is FYNNEI. V was shortened by 6 bases and J by 2 bases, with 8 bases between the two germline ends. CDR3 residues: CASSTQAYEQYF. CDR3 nucleotides: TGTGCCAGCAGCACACAGGCCTACGAGCAGTACTTC.

In its sample, this clone was seen many times. The same CDR3 is also encoded by other DNA sequences in this sample. CDR3 DNA sequence: TGCAGCGCCGGACTAGTTATAGGCACAGATACGCAGTATTTT. Translated, it gives CSAGLVIGTDTQYF. The genes are TRBV29-1 and TRBJ2-3, with 7 bases aligning to TRBD2. Trimming took 7 bases from V and 1 from J; bases not matched to a gene: 8. Germline V gene sequence: CDR1 SQVTM, CDR2 ANQGSEA. This CDR3 comprises 14 residues.

About this clone: The junction and the germline gene differ at one end; a read error may be behind it. This chain joins TRBV7-9 and TRBJ2-2; maybe TRBD1 (6 bases). The length of the CDR3 is 13 residues. Germline values: CDR1 SEHNR, CDR2 FQNEAQ (reference sequence). This CDR3 is CASSAGDTGQLFF. As DNA, the CDR3 is TGTGCCAGCAGCGCCGGGGACACCGGGCAGCTGTTTTTT. Full variable domain (remainder filled in from reference TRBV7-9 and TRBJ2-2): DTGVSQNPRHKITKRGQNVTFRCDPISEHNRLYWYRQTLGQGPEFLTYFQNEAQLEKSRLLSDRFSAERPKGSFSTLEIQRTEQGDSAMYLCASSAGDTGQLFFGEGSRLTVL.

The chain uses TRBV20-1 and TRBJ1-2; tentatively, D is TRBD1 (5 bases). V was clipped by 3 bases and J by 1 base, with 15 bases between them. The CDR3 has 15 amino acids. Germline V gene data show CDR1 as DFQATT and CDR2 as SNEGSKA (reference sequence). The CDR3 here is CSARHWAGINYGYTF. The DNA for the CDR3 is TGCAGTGCTAGGCACTGGGCAGGGATTAACTATGGCTACACCTTC.

This clone was seen repeatedly, ten times or more. The chain recombines TRBV3-1 with TRBJ2-2; possible D gene TRBD2, 6 bases. CDR3 length: 14 amino acids. V was clipped by 5 bases and J by 3 bases, with 10 bases between them. Germline CDR1 reads LGHDT; CDR2 reads YNNKEL (reference sequence). CDR3 in DNA: TGTGCCAGCAGCTCGGGACTTTACACCGGGGAGCTGTTTTTT. Translating gives CASSSGLYTGELFF. Full variable domain (outside the CDR3, taken from reference TRBV3-1 and TRBJ2-2): DTAVSQTPKYLVTQMGNDKSIKCEQNLGHDTMYWYKQDSKKFLKIMFSYNNKELIINETVPNRFSPKSPDKAHLNLHINSLELGDSAVYFCASSSGLYTGELFFGEGSRLTVL.

Worth noting for this clone: One junction end disagrees with the germline gene, perhaps due to a read error. The chain is built from TRBV19 and TRBJ2-5; D might be TRBD1 or TRBD2, each matching 5 bases. From germline, CDR1 is LNHDA and CDR2 SQIVND (reference sequence). The CDR3 is 14 residues long. For the CDR3, the DNA is TGTGCCGGTAGTATTAGGGACGCCGAAGAGACCCAGTACTTC. Its protein product is CAGSIRDAEETQYF. Full variable domain (outside the CDR3, taken from reference TRBV19 and TRBJ2-5): DGGITQSPKYLFRKEGQNVTLSCEQNLNHDAMYWYRQDPGQGLRLIYYSQIVNDFQKGDIAEGYSVSREKKESFPLTVTSAQKNPTAFYLCAGSIRDAEETQYFGPGTRLLVL.

This clone was picked up many times. The chain recombines TRBV19 with TRBJ2-2; a weak D match, TRBD2 (5 bases). The germline CDR1 and CDR2 sequences are LNHDA and SQIVND (reference sequence). V lost 6 bases and J lost 0, with 14 bases in between. This CDR3 has 16 amino acids. DNA of the CDR3: TGTGCCAGTAGAGAGGGAGACGGAGCGAACACCGGGGAGCTGTTTTTT. This gives the protein CASREGDGANTGELFF.

This clone was seen ten or more times. The chain is built from TRBV11-2 and TRBJ2-7, with TRBD2 identical over 9 bases. CDR3 length: 15 residues. From germline, CDR1 is SGHAT and CDR2 FQNNGV. Losses at the gene ends were 2 bases for V and 6 bases for J; bases not matched to a gene: 8. CDR3 DNA: TGTGCCAGCAGCTTAAGGAGCGGGAGGTTTTCCGAGCAGTACTTC. It is translated as CASSLRSGRFSEQYF.

The chain joins TRBV11-2 to TRBJ1-2; a possible D gene is TRBD1 (6 bases). Looked up from germline, CDR1 is SGHAT and CDR2 is FQNNGV. Trimming left V 1 base short and J 1 base short, with 19 bases between. The CDR3 is 18 amino acids. CDR3 residues: CASSLGGRIGDFNYGYTF. For the CDR3, the DNA is TGTGCCAGCAGCTTAGGGGGGCGCATAGGGGATTTTAACTATGGCTACACCTTC.

The chain has TRBV5-1 and TRBJ1-2; a possible D gene is TRBD1 (5 bases). CDR1 is SGHRS, CDR2 YFSETQ, per germline. V lost 4 bases, J lost 0 bases, and 13 bases lay in between. The length of the CDR3 is 15 residues. This chain's CDR3 is CASSMGTSANYGYTF. CDR3 sequence (DNA): TGCGCCAGCAGCATGGGGACCTCAGCTAACTATGGCTACACCTTC.

As regards this clone: One end of the junction is discordant with germline, which a read error may explain. V gene TRBV7-2 combines with J gene TRBJ2-2, with a weak D call TRBD2 (5 bases). The V gene's germline CDR1 is SGHTA and CDR2 FQGNSA. This CDR3 is built from 14 residues. The CDR3 protein is CASSLGGSTGELFF. The CDR3 DNA follows: TGTGCCAGCAGCTTAGGGGGATCCACCGGGGAACTGTTTTTT.

Comment on this clone: A much larger clone sits a single nucleotide away, making a read error possible. The CDR3 sequence: CASSLDSSAIQQNTEAFF. Here the CDR3 DNA reads TGTGCCAGCAGCTTGGACTCTTCGGCGATTCAACAGAACACTGAAGCTTTCTTT. The chain couples TRBV5-4 to TRBJ1-1, with unresolved D. V lost 0 bases and J lost 1, with 19 bases in between. Germline CDR1 SGHNT, CDR2 YYREEE (reference sequence). CDR3 size: 18 residues. Supplemented by reference TRBV5-4 and TRBJ1-1, the full variable domain reads ETGVTQSPTHLIKTRGQQVTLRCSSQSGHNTVSWYQQALGQGPQFIFQYYREEENGRGNFPPRFSGLQFPNYSSELNVNALELDDSALYLCASSLDSSAIQQNTEAFFGQGTRLTVV.

This clone was detected ten times or more. Given a much more abundant clone one base away, this may be a read error. At the DNA level, this CDR3 is encoded by other sequences in the same sample as well. The rearrangement joins TRBV6-1 to TRBJ2-1; a possible D gene is TRBD2 (7 bases). The germline gives CDR1 MNHNS, CDR2 SASEGT. V was shortened by 5 bases and J by 10 bases, with 15 bases between the two germline ends. This CDR3 is built from 13 residues. Here the CDR3 reads CASSSGGKQEQFF. DNA for the CDR3: TGTGCCAGCAGTTCGGGGGGCAAGCAGGAGCAGTTCTTC.

CDR3: CASSFTGTPGELFF. In DNA, the CDR3 is TGTGCCAGCAGTTTTACCGGGACCCCCGGGGAGCTGTTTTTT. The chain is built from TRBV27 and TRBJ2-2; D might be TRBD1 or TRBD2, each matching 5 bases. The V and J ends lost 3 bases and 6 bases respectively, with 11 bases between them. Germline loops: CDR1 MNHEY, CDR2 SMNVEV (reference sequence). This CDR3 has 14 amino acids.

This clone was recorded a few times. Possible read error: a much larger clone is one base away. The same CDR3 is also encoded by other DNA sequences in this sample. The chain has TRBV10-2 and TRBJ2-3; D is uncertain. Germline V gives CDR1 WSHSY, CDR2 SAAADI. The CDR3 has 11 residues. V lost 5 bases and J lost 7, with 7 bases in between. In nucleotides, the CDR3 is TGCGCCAGCAGTAGAGGTAATACGCAGTATTTT. Protein product: CASSRGNTQYF.

Regarding this clone: The junction departs from the called germline gene at one end, perhaps through a read error. The chain is built from TRBV7-8 and TRBJ2-6, with TRBD2 matching 8 bases. CDR1 is SGHVS, CDR2 FQNEAQ, per germline. This CDR3 region has 17 residues. CDR3 nucleotide sequence: TGTGCCAGAAGCTTAGCGGGACTAAACTCTGGGGCAAACGTCCTGACTTTC. This codes for CARSLAGLNSGANVLTF.

This clone was recorded many times. One base away lies a much larger clone, so this may be a sequencing read error. The chain carries TRBV6-1 and TRBJ2-7, with D maybe TRBD1 (5 bases). The V gene lost 5 bases and the J gene lost 5 bases, with 13 bases spanning the gap. Germline V gives CDR1 MNHNS, CDR2 SASEGT. The CDR3 has 13 residues. The CDR3 protein is CASSIGHAHEQYF. The DNA of the CDR3 is TGTGCCAGCAGTATAGGACACGCCCACGAGCAGTACTTC.

This clone was picked up many times. For the CDR3, the DNA is TGTGCCAGCTCACTTGGGGACAGACCTTACAATGAGCAGTTCTTC. Protein product: CASSLGDRPYNEQFF. V usage is TRBV18 and J usage is TRBJ2-1; 7 bases agree with TRBD1. CDR3 length: 15 amino acids. V trimming: 4 bases; J trimming: 4 bases; junction bases outside the gene matches: 7. Germline loops: CDR1 KGHSH, CDR2 LQKENI.

This clone was recorded at least ten times. This chain links TRBV20-1 with TRBJ2-7; 8 bases map to TRBD1. The CDR3 loop spans 14 amino acids. The germline CDR1 and CDR2 sequences are DFQATT and SNEGSKA (reference sequence). The junction had 12 bases not matched to a gene; V was cut back by 6 bases and J by 5 bases. CDR3 coding DNA: TGCAGTGCCCCCGACAGGGACAGGCGAGACGAGCAGTACTTC. Residues: CSAPDRDRRDEQYF.

In its sample, this clone was seen many times. J is TRBJ1-2 and V is TRBV2, with D unclear. V gave up 8 bases and J gave up 0 bases, with 7 bases separating them. The CDR3 consists of 12 residues. Per germline, CDR1 SNHLY and CDR2 FYNNEI. CDR3 sequence: CASEAANYGYTF. The CDR3 bases are TGTGCCAGCGAGGCAGCTAACTATGGCTACACCTTC.

The chain combines TRBV11-2 with TRBJ1-6, with 8 bases identical to TRBD1. The V gene end was trimmed by 4 bases and the J gene end by 0 bases; junction bases not matched to a gene: 8. Germline CDR1 reads SGHAT; CDR2 reads FQNNGV. There are 18 residues in the CDR3. The CDR3 nucleotides read TGTGCCAGCAGCTCCCGGGGACAGGAGAGCTCCTATAATTCACCCCTCCACTTT. Its protein is CASSSRGQESSYNSPLHF.

The V call is TRBV20-1, the J call TRBJ2-7; D unresolved. With 0 bases removed from V and 2 bases from J, the gap between germline ends came to 11 bases. CDR3 length: 14 amino acids. CDR1 and CDR2 (germline): DFQATT, SNEGSKA (reference sequence). CDR3 sequence: CSARDPRSPYEQYF. The DNA for the CDR3 is TGCAGTGCTAGAGATCCGCGGTCTCCCTACGAGCAGTACTTC.

The table lists this clone with many counts. This chain links TRBV11-3 with TRBJ2-7; D unclear. The CDR3 runs 12 residues. Between the trimmed V and J ends, which lost 8 bases and 3 bases, there was a span of 11 bases. Germline-derived CDR1 and CDR2 are SGHNT and YENEEA. CDR3: CASGRINYEQYF. CDR3 nucleotide sequence: TGTGCCAGCGGACGGATTAACTACGAGCAGTACTTC.

The sample holds many counts of this clone. This may come from a read error, since a much larger clone is one base off. This chain links TRBV6-1 with TRBJ1-1; the D is unclear. With 6 bases removed from V and 0 bases from J, the gap between germline ends came to 8 bases. There are 13 residues in the CDR3. Per germline, CDR1 MNHNS and CDR2 SASEGT. The chain's CDR3 is CASSPTVNTEAFF. In DNA, the CDR3 is TGTGCCAGCAGCCCAACAGTGAACACTGAAGCTTTCTTT.

To note about this clone: A read error may produce the germline difference seen at one junction end. The chain links TRBV6-1 to TRBJ1-2, with no clear D. CDR1 MNHNS and CDR2 SASEGT come from the germline V gene. The CDR3 runs 14 residues. In nucleotides, the CDR3 is TGTGCCAGCAGTGAGCGAGAAGAGAGTTATGGCCACACCTTC. Its translation is CASSEREESYGHTF.